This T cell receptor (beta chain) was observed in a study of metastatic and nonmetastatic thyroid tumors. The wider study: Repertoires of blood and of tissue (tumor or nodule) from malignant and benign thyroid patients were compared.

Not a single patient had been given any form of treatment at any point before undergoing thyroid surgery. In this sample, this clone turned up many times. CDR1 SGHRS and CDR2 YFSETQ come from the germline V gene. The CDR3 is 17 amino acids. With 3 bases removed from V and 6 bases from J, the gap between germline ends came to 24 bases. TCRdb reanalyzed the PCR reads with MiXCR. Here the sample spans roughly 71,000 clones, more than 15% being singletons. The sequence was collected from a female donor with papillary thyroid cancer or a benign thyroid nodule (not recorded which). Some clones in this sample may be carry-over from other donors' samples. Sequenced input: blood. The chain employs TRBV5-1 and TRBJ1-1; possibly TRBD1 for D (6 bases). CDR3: CASSSPDVTGRTSEAFF. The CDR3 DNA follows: TGCGCCAGCAGCTCACCCGACGTGACAGGTAGGACTTCTGAAGCTTTCTTT.